The clone carrying this TCR beta chain was seen a few times. Its antigen is still unknown. Included hyperthyroidism patients were aged 18 to 65 and newly diagnosed (under 2 months' duration). Additional autoimmune diseases, uncontrolled infections, pregnancy or lactation disqualified patients. Thyroid ultrasound, orbital computed tomography, TRAb, serum thyroxine and clinical symptoms formed the basis of diagnosis. Transcripts of RNA were the source for amplifying TCR beta CDR3 regions. The workflow started with a first-round RT-PCR run with HTBI primers and then moved on to a second-round multiplex PCR. From the multiplex PCR reads, TCRdb called clonotypes with MiXCR, one entry per CDR3 protein. The sample holds over a million distinct CDR3 sequences, 36% seen once. The data are from a study of Graves' ophthalmopathy and Graves' hyperthyroidism. General study findings and limits: The model's ophthalmopathy progression predictions had approximately 65% sensitivity and roughly 72% specificity.

CDR3 length: 14 residues. V was cut by 6 bases and J by 1 base, with 12 bases left in between. The germline gives CDR1 WSHSY, CDR2 SAAADI. The chain employs TRBV10-2 and TRBJ2-5; D gene ambiguous. Sequences were obtained from peripheral blood or thyroid tissue (not recorded which). This receptor was identified in an adult man with Graves' hyperthyroidism. The CDR3, as DNA: TGCGCCAGCAGACTTCCGGGCTTCCAAGAGACCCAGTACTTC. This translates into CASRLPGFQETQYF.